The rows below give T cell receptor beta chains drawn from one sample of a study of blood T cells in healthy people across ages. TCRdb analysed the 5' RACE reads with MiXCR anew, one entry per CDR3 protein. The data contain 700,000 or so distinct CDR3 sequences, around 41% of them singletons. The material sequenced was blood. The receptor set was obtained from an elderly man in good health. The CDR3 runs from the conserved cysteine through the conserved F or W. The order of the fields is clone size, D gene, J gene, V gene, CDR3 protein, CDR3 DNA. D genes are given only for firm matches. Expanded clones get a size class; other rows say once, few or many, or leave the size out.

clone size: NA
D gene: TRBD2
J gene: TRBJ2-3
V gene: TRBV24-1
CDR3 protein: CATSQPTGASGFTDTQYF
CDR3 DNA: TGTGCCACCAGTCAACCCACCGGTGCTAGCGGATTCACAGATACGCAGTATTTT

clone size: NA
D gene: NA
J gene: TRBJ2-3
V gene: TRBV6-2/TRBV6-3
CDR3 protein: CASRLSGPPTDTQYF
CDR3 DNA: TGTGCCAGCAGACTTAGCGGACCTCCCACAGATACGCAGTATTTT

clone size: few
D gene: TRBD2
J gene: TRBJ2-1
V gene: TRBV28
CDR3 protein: CASSRGTSGSRYSYNEQFF
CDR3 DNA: TGTGCCAGCAGTAGGGGGACTAGCGGGAGCCGATACTCCTACAATGAGCAGTTCTTC

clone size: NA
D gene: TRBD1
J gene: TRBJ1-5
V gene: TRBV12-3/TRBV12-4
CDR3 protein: CASSLRTGGQPQHF
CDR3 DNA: TGTGCCAGCAGTTTGAGAACAGGGGGTCAGCCCCAGCATTTT

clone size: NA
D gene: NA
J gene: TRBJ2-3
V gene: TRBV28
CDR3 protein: CASSLGARTDTQYF
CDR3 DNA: TGTGCCAGCAGTTTAGGTGCTCGCACAGATACGCAGTATTTT

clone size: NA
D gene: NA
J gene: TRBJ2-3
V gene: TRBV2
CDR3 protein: CASSARTSTDTQYF
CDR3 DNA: TGTGCCAGCAGTGCTCGGACGTCCACAGATACGCAGTATTTT

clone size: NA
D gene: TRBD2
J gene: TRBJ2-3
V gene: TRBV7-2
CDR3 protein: CASSLYLAGVADTRYF
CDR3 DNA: TGTGCCAGCAGCTTATATCTAGCGGGAGTCGCAGATACGCGGTATTTT

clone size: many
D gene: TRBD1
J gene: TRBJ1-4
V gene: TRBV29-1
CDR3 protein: CSVGQGMNLFF
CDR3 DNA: TGCAGCGTGGGACAGGGGATGAACCTGTTTTTT

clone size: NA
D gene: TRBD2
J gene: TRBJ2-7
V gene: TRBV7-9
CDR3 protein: CASSRFSGTYNEQYF
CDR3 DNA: TGCGCCAGCAGTAGATTCAGCGGGACCTACAATGAGCAGTACTTC

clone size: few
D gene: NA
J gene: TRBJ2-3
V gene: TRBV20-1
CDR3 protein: CSASSTSHDTQYF
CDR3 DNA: TGCAGTGCTAGTTCGACATCTCACGATACGCAGTATTTT

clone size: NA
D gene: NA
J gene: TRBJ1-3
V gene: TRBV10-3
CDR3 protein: CAISESAPRSGNTIYF
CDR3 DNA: TGTGCCATCAGTGAGTCGGCCCCGCGCTCTGGAAACACCATATATTTT

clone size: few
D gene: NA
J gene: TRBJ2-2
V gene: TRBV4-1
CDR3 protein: CASLNTEQGGIFGELFF
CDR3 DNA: TGCGCCAGTCTCAACACGGAACAGGGTGGGATTTTCGGGGAGCTGTTTTTT

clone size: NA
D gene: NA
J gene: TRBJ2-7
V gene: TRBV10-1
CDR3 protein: CASTGDKDEQYF
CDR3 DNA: TGCGCCAGCACCGGAGACAAGGACGAGCAGTACTTC

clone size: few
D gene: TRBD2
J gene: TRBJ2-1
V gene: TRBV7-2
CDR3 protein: CASSWGGGLAGRRHNEQFF
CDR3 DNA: TGTGCCAGCAGCTGGGGTGGCGGACTAGCGGGGCGGCGGCACAATGAGCAGTTCTTC

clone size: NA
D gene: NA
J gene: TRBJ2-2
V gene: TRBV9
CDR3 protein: CASSVRMGLNTGELFF
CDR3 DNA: TGTGCCAGCAGCGTAAGAATGGGGCTGAACACCGGGGAGCTGTTTTTT

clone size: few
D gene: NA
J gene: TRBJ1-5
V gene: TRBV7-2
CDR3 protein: CASSPQGQNNQPQHF
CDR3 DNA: TGTGCCAGCAGCCCCCAAGGACAGAACAATCAGCCCCAGCATTTT

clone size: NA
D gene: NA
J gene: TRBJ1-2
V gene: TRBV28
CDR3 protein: CASSLDERCGYTF
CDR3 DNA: TGTGCCAGCAGTTTAGATGAGAGGTGCGGCTACACCTTC

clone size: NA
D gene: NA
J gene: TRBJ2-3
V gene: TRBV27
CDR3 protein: CASSLPGRLNTDTQYF
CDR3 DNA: TGTGCCAGCAGTTTACCGGGACGACTTAATACAGATACGCAGTATTTT

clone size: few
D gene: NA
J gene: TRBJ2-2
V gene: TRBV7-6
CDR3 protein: CASSSRNPGELFF
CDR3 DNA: TGTGCCAGCAGCTCTCGAAACCCCGGGGAGCTGTTTTTT

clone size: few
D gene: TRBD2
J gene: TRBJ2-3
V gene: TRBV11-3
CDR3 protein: CASSSRTSANTDTQYF
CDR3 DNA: TGTGCCAGCAGCTCCCGGACTAGCGCAAACACAGATACGCAGTATTTT

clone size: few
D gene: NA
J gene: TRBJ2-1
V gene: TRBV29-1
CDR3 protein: CSVRKGGGRGINEQFF
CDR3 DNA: TGCAGCGTGAGAAAGGGAGGGGGTAGGGGAATCAATGAGCAGTTCTTC

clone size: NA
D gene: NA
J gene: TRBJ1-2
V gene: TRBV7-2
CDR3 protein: CASSLAADFYGYTF
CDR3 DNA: TGTGCCAGCAGCTTAGCGGCGGATTTCTATGGCTACACCTTC

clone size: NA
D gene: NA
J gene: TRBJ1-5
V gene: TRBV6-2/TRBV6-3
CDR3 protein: CASSYSDRSAQHF
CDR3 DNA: TGTGCCAGCAGTTACTCAGACAGGAGTGCCCAGCATTTT

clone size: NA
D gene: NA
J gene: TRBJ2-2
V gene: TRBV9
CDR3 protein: CASSARLRPGELFF
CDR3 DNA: TGTGCCAGCAGCGCCAGACTCCGGCCCGGGGAGCTGTTTTTT

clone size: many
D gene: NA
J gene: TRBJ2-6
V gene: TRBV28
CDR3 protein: CASSDSGANVLTF
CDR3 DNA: TGTGCCAGCAGCGACTCTGGGGCCAACGTCCTGACTTTC

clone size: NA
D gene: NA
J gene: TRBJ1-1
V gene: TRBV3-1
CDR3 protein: CASSQGGREAFF
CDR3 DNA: TGTGCCAGCAGCCAAGGGGGTCGTGAAGCTTTCTTT

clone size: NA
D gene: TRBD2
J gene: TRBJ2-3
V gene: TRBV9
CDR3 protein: CASSVGGRPDTQYF
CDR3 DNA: TGTGCCAGCAGCGTGGGGGGGAGGCCAGATACGCAGTATTTT

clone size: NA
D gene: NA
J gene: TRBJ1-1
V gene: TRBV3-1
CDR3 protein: CASSPLISGATEAFF
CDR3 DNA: TGTGCCAGCAGCCCCCTCATTTCAGGAGCCACTGAAGCTTTCTTT

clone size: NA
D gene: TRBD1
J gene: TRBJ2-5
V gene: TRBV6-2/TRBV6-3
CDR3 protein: CASKRGRRVSRQETQYF
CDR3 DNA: TGTGCCAGCAAGAGGGGGCGCCGGGTCAGTAGACAAGAGACCCAGTACTTC

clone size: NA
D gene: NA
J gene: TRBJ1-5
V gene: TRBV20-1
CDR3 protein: CSASDEDGQWNQPQHF
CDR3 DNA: TGCAGTGCTAGCGACGAGGATGGACAGTGGAATCAGCCCCAGCATTTT

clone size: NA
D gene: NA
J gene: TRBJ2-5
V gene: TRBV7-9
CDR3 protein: CASSLAWGILQETQYF
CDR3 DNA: TGTGCCAGCAGCTTAGCGTGGGGGATTTTACAAGAGACCCAGTACTTC

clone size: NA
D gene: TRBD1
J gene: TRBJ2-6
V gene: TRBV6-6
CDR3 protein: CASRPRDSVSGANVLTF
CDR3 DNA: TGTGCCAGCAGGCCTCGGGACAGCGTCTCTGGGGCCAACGTCCTGACTTTC

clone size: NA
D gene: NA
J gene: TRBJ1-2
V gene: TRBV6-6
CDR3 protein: CASSLGLDRANYGYTF
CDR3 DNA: TGTGCCAGCAGCCTAGGGCTCGACAGAGCTAACTATGGCTACACCTTC

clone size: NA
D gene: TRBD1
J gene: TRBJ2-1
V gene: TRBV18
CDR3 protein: CASSPYQGRGGGYNEQFF
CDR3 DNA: TGTGCCAGCTCGCCCTACCAAGGAAGAGGGGGCGGCTACAATGAGCAGTTCTTC

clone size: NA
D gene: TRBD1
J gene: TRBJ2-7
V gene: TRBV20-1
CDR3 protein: CSARVPTGGEYNEQYF
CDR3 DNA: TGCAGTGCTAGAGTCCCGACAGGGGGCGAGTACAATGAGCAGTACTTC

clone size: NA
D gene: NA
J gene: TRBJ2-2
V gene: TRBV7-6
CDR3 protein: CASSQRRPVTGELFF
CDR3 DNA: TGTGCCAGCAGCCAGCGCCGTCCGGTCACCGGGGAGCTGTTTTTT

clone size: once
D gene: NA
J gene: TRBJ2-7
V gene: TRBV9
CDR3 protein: CASDRQGQGYEQYF
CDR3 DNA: TGTGCCAGCGACAGGCAGGGGCAGGGGTACGAGCAGTACTTC

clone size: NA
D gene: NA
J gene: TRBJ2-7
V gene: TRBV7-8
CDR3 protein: CASSLTSQTYEQYF
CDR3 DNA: TGTGCCAGCAGCTTAACCTCACAGACCTACGAGCAGTACTTC

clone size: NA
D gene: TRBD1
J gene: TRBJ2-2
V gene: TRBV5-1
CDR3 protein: CASSPRQGAGTGELFF
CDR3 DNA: TGCGCCAGCAGTCCAAGACAGGGCGCGGGCACCGGGGAGCTGTTTTTT

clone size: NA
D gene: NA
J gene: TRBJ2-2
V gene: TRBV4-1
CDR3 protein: CASSLLGANTGELFF
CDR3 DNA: TGCGCCAGCAGCCTTTTAGGGGCGAACACCGGGGAGCTGTTTTTT

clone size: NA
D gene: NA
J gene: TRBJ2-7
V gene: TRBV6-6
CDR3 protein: CASTQKVAGWWYEQYF
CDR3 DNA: TGTGCCAGCACCCAGAAGGTGGCGGGATGGTGGTACGAGCAGTACTTC

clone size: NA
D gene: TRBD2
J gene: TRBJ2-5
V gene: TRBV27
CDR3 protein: CASLAGVGNEQYF
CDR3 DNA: TGTGCCAGTCTAGCGGGAGTAGGGAATGAGCAGTACTTC

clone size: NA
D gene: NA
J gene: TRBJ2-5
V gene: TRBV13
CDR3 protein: CASSLGGLGGQRETQYF
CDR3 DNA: TGTGCCAGCAGCTTAGGAGGGTTGGGTGGACAGCGGGAGACCCAGTACTTC

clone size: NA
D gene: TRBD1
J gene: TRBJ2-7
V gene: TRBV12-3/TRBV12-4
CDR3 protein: CASSLRTGGTYEQYF
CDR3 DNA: TGTGCCAGCAGTTTGAGGACAGGGGGGACCTACGAGCAGTACTTC

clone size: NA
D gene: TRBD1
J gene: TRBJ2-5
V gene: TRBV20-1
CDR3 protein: CSATGGGGTQYF
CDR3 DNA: TGCAGTGCAACAGGGGGCGGAGGGACCCAGTACTTC

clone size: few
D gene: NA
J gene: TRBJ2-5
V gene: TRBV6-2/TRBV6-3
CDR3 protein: CASSAVRSETQYF
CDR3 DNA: TGTGCCAGCAGTGCCGTCAGGTCAGAGACCCAGTACTTC

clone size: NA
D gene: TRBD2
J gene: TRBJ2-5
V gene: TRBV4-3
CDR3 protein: CASSQTGGRDQTQYF
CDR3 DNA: TGCGCCAGCAGCCAAACGGGGGGAAGGGACCAGACCCAGTACTTC